This T cell receptor (beta chain) is from a study of cytomegalovirus exposure and HLA in healthy donors (dated by TCRdb to 2016 to 2017). About the full investigation: An earlier analysis of roughly 500 of the donors reported approximately 300 Gb of sequence data and around 110 million unique TCR beta sequences from about 200 million T cells. About 280 gigabases of sequencing data and 75 million to 85 million unique TCR sequences made up an early release that covered over 550 HLA-typed donors. Of the 300 to 500 genotyped donors, over 80% were placed in the genetic ancestry cluster associated with self-reported Caucasian donors. The study aimed to test whether signatures of past pathogen exposure could be identified by cataloging public T cell receptors. The study used immunosequencing to profile the T cell repertoires of approximately 650 subjects and linked those repertoires to cytomegalovirus serostatus. A separate validation cohort of over a hundred different subjects was used in addition to the approximately 640-subject first cohort. To predict cytomegalovirus infection status, the study brought together high-throughput TCR immunosequencing, statistical association of individual TCRs with disease status, and machine learning. A later analysis re-analyzed previously published TCR beta repertoires from hundreds of donors and added high-resolution HLA genotyping to study TCR occurrence patterns. The later analysis used no new phenotypic data to find candidate immune exposures, relying instead on TCR beta sequences and their occurrence across donors. In an earlier analysis of over 550 of the donors, high-throughput TCR beta sequencing was used to judge whether each TCR beta V gene segment behaved as functional or pseudogenic. Donor age, sex, ethnicity and CMV serostatus were compiled alongside the repertoire data. In a later genetic analysis, genome-wide SNP genotypes for about 55% of the roughly 700 donors were used, and that subset was treated as a discovery cohort. All discovery cohort repertoires had been generated using a single sequencing platform. HLA typing included class I and class II loci at four-digit resolution. The number of donors typed differed by locus, with roughly 629-640 for A, B, C, DRB1 and DQB1, around 500 for DQA1, 600 to 610 for DPA1, and about 450 for DPB1. A handful of DR-DQ haplotypes were handled as single units for association and clustering because linkage in the cohort was strong. Among over 350 genotyped donors of the cohort, an average of about 240,000 unique TCR beta nucleotide sequences were sequenced per donor, roughly 18% of them non-productive. Results and caveats for the whole study, not just this receptor: A group of highly shared sequence variants was considered likely to be a technical artifact of the sequencing pipeline. Some IMGT-functional V segments, including TRBV6-2 and TRBV6-3, could not be told apart with the 87-base-pair reads, so those segments were excluded. In the study, about 150 TCR beta chains were listed as associated with cytomegalovirus. A later genetic analysis reported fewer N-insertions in productive TCRs among donors in an Asian-associated ancestry cluster than the approximately 700-donor mean. Linkage disequilibrium might explain the correlated functional status among segregating V segments, but an unknown experimental factor could not be excluded. A few of the identified cytomegalovirus-associated TCR beta chains were confirmed in vitro to be specific for cytomegalovirus antigens. Cytomegalovirus status was reported to be diagnosed by the classifier with high specificity and sensitivity in both the original and validation cohorts. In a later analysis, the rate of TCR association differed among HLA loci, with DRB1 alleles having the most associated TCRs and HLA-C alleles having the fewest. Most TCR sequences were seen in very few donors, while some public TCRs were found in many individuals. Specific HLA alleles were associated with over 15,000 TCR beta sequences at a false discovery rate of 0.05 in a later analysis. In a later genetic analysis, a missense DCLRE1C variant was associated with V-gene and J-gene trimming of TCR beta chains, and the association was replicated in an independent cohort. A further reported finding was that TCR beta sequences accurately predicted the HLA-A and HLA-B alleles for most subjects in the first cohort. The presence/absence analyses assumed that sequencing depth was roughly uniform across donors, and that assumption may not be true. A later analysis found that HLA-associated TCR beta chains were more clonally expanded and had lower generation probabilities than equally common non-associated chains. Because HLA typing was missing for some donors at each locus, association tests included only the typed subset. In an earlier analysis of some 640 of the donors, most TCR beta V segments were observed in productive rearrangements about 87% or about 30% of the time, broadly matching IMGT annotations. In a later analysis, most CMV-associated TCR beta chains were found to appear HLA-restricted, with HLA associations seemingly driven largely by CMV exposure. Several of the top co-occurrence clusters appeared to be linked to parvovirus B19, influenza, CMV and Epstein-Barr virus, according to a later analysis. Because counts were too low, about 18 rarely observed V segments, including chromosome 9 orphons, were excluded from the earlier analysis of around 640 of the donors. Assigning TCR associations to individual alleles was difficult when HLA alleles, especially DR and DQ, strongly co-occurred. CMV serostatus was the only immune exposure information available for the cohort. The authors suggested that the approach could potentially be extended to other disease states and immunological phenotypes. Only TCR beta chains were sequenced in this cohort, and the absence of alpha or paired-chain data limited detectable features.

The cohort consisted of fewer than 700 healthy bone marrow donors. All cohort members were sampled while nominally healthy, although unrecorded immune exposures were likely present. The donor tested CMV seropositive, placing the donor among the 289 seropositive members of the cohort. Each donor provided a peripheral blood sample, and peripheral blood mononuclear cells were used for TCR beta sequencing. The Qiagen DNeasy Blood Extraction Kit was used to extract genomic DNA from the blood cell samples. Preparation of the library involved the immunoSEQ multiplex PCR assay. For the multiplex PCR, a mixture combining 60 forward primers for TCR Vbeta segments and 13 reverse primers for TCR Jbeta segments was used. Amplification of the CDR3 region of rearranged TCR beta genes was performed with a multiplex PCR assay on genomic DNA. The amplified TCR beta libraries were sequenced on the Illumina HiSeq System as 87-base-pair reads. On the study's bioinformatics: A later analysis counted tens of millions of unique TCR beta chains across the 500 to 850 repertoires, and roughly 10 million of these chains were shared by at least two donors. Raw reads were error-corrected and collapsed into unique sequences by a nearest-neighbor algorithm in which closely related sequences were merged to remove PCR and sequencing errors. Alignment of CDR3 sequences to IMGT reference sequences was used to assign V, D and J gene segments. Each retained sequence needed at least a six-nucleotide match to both a V gene segment and a J gene segment. Rearrangements were called productive when the CDR3 lacked stop codons and stayed in frame with V and J; all others were non-productive. Following IMGT convention, CDR3 was defined as the stretch from the second conserved V-encoded cysteine to the conserved J-encoded phenylalanine. The earlier analysis of about 590 of the donors excluded sequences that lacked an unambiguous match to a single V gene segment. An earlier analysis of 500 to 700 of the donors classified V segments as functional when productive rearrangements were above 56.7% and as segregating when the standard deviation between donors was above 5%. A statistical classification framework was built to diagnose cytomegalovirus status from the catalog of TCR beta chain sequences. In a later analysis, TCR nucleotide sequences were compared against IMGT/GENE-DB human TR gene sequences so that V and J genes could be assigned. The TCRdist pipeline was used in a later analysis to assign CDR3 sequences and most-parsimonious VDJ recombination scenarios. A later analysis defined each TCR beta chain by its CDR3 amino acid sequence plus V-gene family, and excluded reads lacking a unique V-gene family. To address suspected cross-contamination and a sequencing artifact, a later analysis removed roughly 580 highly shared, low-generation-probability nucleotide sequences. For each public chain, a later analysis derived a clonal expansion index from normalized ranks of inferred template counts within each repertoire. In a later analysis, generation probabilities were computed using a VDJ recombination model fitted to out-of-frame rearrangements, and the results were checked against IGoR. Hypergeometric tests were used in a later analysis to score TCR-TCR, TCR-HLA and TCR-CMV co-occurrence, with a repertoire-size bias correction applied to the TCR pairs. In a later analysis, false discovery rates were estimated by permuting HLA or CMV assignments 20 times. In a later analysis, co-occurring TCRs were grouped with DBSCAN, and TCRdist sequence similarity was added when clustering was performed within HLA-allele-positive subsets. Co-occurrence clustering excluded repertoires with fewer than 30,000 or more than 120,000 public chains, plus five with anomalous nucleotide sharing. TCRdb retrieved this table from immuneACCESS and kept in-frame rearrangements only. Not all clones are present; in checked studies, unresolved V genes account for under half, and no reason is known for the remainder. V and J calls and clone size are copied from that table; D and trimming were computed from the DNA. The table for this sample lists 110,000 or so clones; under 80% of them were counted only once. The top ten clones comprise about 9.9% of the sample.

In regard to this clone: Its specific antigen is unknown. Qualities for individual bases were not recorded, and no much larger clone is one base off.

From the germline V gene, CDR1 is SGHRS and CDR2 is YFSETQ. Unmatched junction bases come to 3, with V trimmed by 0 bases and J by 11 bases. The CDR3 covers 12 residues, taking in both the cysteine and the phenylalanine. The only DNA kept is the CDR3, 36 bases in frame from the first base. This TCR was recovered from a woman in her forties or fifties in good health and CMV-seropositive. The chain links TRBV5-1 with TRBJ1-1, with 8 bases aligning to TRBD1. Input material: PBMCs. CDR3 sequence: CASSLDRGAAFF. The bases are TGCGCCAGCAGCTTGGACAGGGGGGCGGCTTTCTTT.